Given below is one T cell receptor beta chain in context. Its target is unknown. The data stem from a study of STAT5B mutations in CD4+ large granular lymphocyte leukemia. Study observations and caveats: 8/27 top patient clones versus 2/35 control clones were TRBV06-family.

Looked up from germline, CDR1 is MNHEY and CDR2 is SVGAGI. The germline V and J ends were trimmed by 7 bases and 3 bases, with 12 bases remaining between them. This CDR3 is 13 amino acids long. Method: immunoSEQ multiplex PCR; TCRdb's copy keeps in-frame clones and lacks some. The sample contains 23,000 or so clones, 74% of which appear only once. The rearrangement joins TRBV6-5 to TRBJ1-2; D call uncertain. This receptor was taken from a human donor in good health. Sequencing was performed on CD4+ T cells from blood buffy coats. CDR3 amino acids: CASTETPYYGYTF. The CDR3 region has the DNA TGTGCCAGCACGGAGACACCGTACTATGGCTACACCTTC.